This T cell receptor beta chain was sequenced in a study of T-cell memory formation after mild COVID-19. TCRdb reanalysed the 5' RACE reads using MiXCR and keeps one entry per CDR3 protein. Of hundreds of thousands of distinct CDR3 sequences detected, 16% appear once; the ten largest clones hold 20% to 25%. The trim removed 5 bases at V and 0 bases at J, leaving 3 bases unmatched. Germline V lookup: CDR1 ENHRY, CDR2 SYGVKD. This CDR3 has 15 residues. Points on this clonotype: Its cognate antigen is unknown.

Study-wide points: That cross-reactive memory joined was suggested by some responding clones appearing in pre-infection memory.

This chain uses TRBV10-3 with TRBJ2-2; 7 positions agree with TRBD2. This clonotype originated in a man in his late teens or twenties who had mild COVID-19 (a few samples of this study predate the infection). Cell type and time point are not known. The sequenced sample consisted of PBMCs or a T cell subset sorted from them (not recorded which). DNA of the CDR3: TGTGCCATCAGTCAGCGGGGCGCGAACACCGGGGAGCTGTTTTTT. It is translated as CAISQRGANTGELFF.